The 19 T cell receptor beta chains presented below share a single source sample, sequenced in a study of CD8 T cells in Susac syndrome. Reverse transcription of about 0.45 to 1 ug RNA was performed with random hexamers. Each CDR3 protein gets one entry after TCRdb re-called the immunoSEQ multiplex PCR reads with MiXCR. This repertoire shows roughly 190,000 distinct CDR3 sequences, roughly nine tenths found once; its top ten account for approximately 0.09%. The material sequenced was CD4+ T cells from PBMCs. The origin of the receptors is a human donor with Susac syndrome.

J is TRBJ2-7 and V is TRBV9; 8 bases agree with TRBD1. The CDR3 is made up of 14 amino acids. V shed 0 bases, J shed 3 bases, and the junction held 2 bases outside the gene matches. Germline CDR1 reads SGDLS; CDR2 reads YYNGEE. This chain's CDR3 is CASSVATGGYEQYF. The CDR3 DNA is TGTGCCAGCAGCGTAGCTACAGGGGGCTACGAGCAGTACTTC.

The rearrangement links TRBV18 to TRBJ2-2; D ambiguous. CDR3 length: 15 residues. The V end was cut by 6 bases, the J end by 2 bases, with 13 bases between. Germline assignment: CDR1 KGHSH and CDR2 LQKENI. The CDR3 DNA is TGTGCCAGCTCTCCAGACAATCCTAACACCGGGGAGCTGTTTTTT. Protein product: CASSPDNPNTGELFF.

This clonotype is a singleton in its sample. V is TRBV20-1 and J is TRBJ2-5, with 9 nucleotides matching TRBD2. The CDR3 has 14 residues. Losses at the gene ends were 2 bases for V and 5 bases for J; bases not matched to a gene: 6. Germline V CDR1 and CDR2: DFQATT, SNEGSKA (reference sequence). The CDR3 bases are TGCAGTGCTAGACGTGCGGGGGGGTTGGAGACCCAGTACTTC. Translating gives CSARRAGGLETQYF.

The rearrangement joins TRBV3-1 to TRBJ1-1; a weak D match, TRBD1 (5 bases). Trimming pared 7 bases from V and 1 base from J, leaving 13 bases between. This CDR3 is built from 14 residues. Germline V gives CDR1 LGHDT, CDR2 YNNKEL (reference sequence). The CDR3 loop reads CASNLGLGNTEAFF. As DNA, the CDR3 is TGTGCCAGCAACTTGGGACTGGGGAACACTGAAGCTTTCTTT.

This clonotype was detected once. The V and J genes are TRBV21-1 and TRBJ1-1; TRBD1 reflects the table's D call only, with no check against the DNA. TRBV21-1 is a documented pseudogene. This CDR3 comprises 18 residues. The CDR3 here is CASSKERGTANANTEAFF. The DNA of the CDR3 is TGTGCCAGCAGCAAAGAGCGCGGGACAGCTAACGCGAACACTGAAGCTTTCTTT.

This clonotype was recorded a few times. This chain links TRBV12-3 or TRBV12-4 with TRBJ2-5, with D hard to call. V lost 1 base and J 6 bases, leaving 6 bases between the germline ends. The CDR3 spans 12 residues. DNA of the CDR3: TGTGCCAGCAGTTTAGATGGCAAGACCCAGTACTTC. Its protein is CASSLDGKTQYF.

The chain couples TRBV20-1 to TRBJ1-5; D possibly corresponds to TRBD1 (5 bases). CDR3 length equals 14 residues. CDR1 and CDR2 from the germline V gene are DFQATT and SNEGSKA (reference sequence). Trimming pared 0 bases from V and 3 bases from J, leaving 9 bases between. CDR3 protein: CSARDLGDNQPQHF. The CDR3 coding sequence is TGCAGTGCTAGAGATTTGGGGGACAATCAGCCCCAGCATTTT.

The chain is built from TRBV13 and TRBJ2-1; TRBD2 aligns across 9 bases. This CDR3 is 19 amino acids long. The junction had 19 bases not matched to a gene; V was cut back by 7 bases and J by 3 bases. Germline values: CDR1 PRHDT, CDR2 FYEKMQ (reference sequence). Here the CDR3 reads CASNRRIRPREGVYNEQFF. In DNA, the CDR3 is TGTGCCAGCAACCGCCGTATTCGTCCGCGGGAGGGCGTCTACAATGAGCAGTTCTTC.

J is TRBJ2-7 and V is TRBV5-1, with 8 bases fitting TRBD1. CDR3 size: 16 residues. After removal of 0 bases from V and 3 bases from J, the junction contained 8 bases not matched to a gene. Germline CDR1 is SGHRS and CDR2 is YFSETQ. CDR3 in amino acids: CASSLGTGLHIYEQYF. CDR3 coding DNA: TGCGCCAGCAGCTTGGGGACAGGGCTACACATCTACGAGCAGTACTTC. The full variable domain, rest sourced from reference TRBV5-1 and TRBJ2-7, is KAGVTQTPRYLIKTRGQQVTLSCSPISGHRSVSWYQQTPGQGLQFLFEYFSETQRNKGNFPGRFSGRQFSNSRSEMNVSTLELGDSALYLCASSLGTGLHIYEQYFGPGTRLTVT.

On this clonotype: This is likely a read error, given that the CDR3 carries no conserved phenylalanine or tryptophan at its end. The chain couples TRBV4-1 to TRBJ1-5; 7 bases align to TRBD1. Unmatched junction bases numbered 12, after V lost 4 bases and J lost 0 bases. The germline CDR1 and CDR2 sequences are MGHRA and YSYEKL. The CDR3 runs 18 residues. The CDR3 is CASSPRQGDSNSNQPQHL. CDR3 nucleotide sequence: TGCGCCAGCAGCCCTCGACAGGGCGATAGCAATAGCAATCAGCCCCAGCATTTG.

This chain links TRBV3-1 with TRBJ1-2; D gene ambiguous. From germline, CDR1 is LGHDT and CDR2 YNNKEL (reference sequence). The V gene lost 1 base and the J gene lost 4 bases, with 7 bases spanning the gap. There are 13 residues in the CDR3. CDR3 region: CASSQGELYGYTF. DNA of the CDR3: TGTGCCAGCAGCCAAGGGGAACTCTATGGCTACACCTTC. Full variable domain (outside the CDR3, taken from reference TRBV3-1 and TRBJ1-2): DTAVSQTPKYLVTQMGNDKSIKCEQNLGHDTMYWYKQDSKKFLKIMFSYNNKELIINETVPNRFSPKSPDKAHLNLHINSLELGDSAVYFCASSQGELYGYTFGSGTRLTVV.

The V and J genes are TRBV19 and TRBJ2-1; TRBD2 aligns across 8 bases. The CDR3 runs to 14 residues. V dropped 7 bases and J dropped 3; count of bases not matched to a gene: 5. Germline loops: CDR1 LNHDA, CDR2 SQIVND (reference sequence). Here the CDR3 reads CASKTGGYYNEQFF. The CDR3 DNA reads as TGTGCCAGTAAGACGGGGGGGTACTACAATGAGCAGTTCTTC. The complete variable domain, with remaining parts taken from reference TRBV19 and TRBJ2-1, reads DGGITQSPKYLFRKEGQNVTLSCEQNLNHDAMYWYRQDPGQGLRLIYYSQIVNDFQKGDIAEGYSVSREKKESFPLTVTSAQKNPTAFYLCASKTGGYYNEQFFGPGTRLTVL.

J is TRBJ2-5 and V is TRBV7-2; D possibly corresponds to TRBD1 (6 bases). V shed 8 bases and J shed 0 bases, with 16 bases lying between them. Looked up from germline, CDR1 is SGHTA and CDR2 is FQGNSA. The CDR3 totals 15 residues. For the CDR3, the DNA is TGTGCCAGCGCCCTGAGGACAGCTTACCAAGAGACCCAGTACTTC. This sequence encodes CASALRTAYQETQYF.

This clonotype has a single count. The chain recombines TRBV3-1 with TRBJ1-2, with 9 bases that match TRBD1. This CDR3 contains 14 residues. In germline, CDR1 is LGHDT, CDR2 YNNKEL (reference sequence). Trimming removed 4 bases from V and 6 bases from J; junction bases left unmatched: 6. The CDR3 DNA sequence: TGTGCCAGCAGCCCTACTACAGGGGGCAATGGCTACACCTTC. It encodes CASSPTTGGNGYTF.

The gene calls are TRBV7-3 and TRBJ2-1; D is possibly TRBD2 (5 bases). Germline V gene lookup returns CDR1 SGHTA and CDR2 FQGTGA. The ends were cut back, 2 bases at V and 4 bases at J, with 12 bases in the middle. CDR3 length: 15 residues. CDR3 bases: TGTGCCAGCAGCTTAGGGGAGCTGGGGTACAATGAGCAGTTCTTC. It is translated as CASSLGELGYNEQFF.

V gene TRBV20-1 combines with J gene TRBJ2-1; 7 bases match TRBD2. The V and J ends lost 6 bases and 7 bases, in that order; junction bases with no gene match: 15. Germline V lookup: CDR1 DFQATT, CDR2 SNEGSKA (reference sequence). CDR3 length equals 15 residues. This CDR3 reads CSAIAGSSGGNEQFF. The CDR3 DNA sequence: TGCAGTGCAATAGCTGGATCTAGCGGAGGGAATGAGCAGTTCTTC.

CDR3 sequence: CAWSDRSSGNTIYF. The CDR3 DNA sequence: TGTGCCTGGAGCGACAGGAGCTCTGGAAACACCATATATTTT. This chain uses TRBV30 with TRBJ1-3; D is perhaps TRBD1 (6 bases). V was pared by 3 bases and J by 0 bases, with 9 bases between. The CDR3 has 14 residues. Germline-derived CDR1 and CDR2 are GTSNPN and SVGIG (reference sequence).

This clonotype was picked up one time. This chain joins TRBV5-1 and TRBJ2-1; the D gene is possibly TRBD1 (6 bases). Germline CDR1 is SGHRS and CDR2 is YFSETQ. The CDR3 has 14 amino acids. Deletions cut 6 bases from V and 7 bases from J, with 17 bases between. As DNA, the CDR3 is TGCGCCAGCATAGGGGTGGGGGCTGGGAATGAGCAGTTCTTC. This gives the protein CASIGVGAGNEQFF.

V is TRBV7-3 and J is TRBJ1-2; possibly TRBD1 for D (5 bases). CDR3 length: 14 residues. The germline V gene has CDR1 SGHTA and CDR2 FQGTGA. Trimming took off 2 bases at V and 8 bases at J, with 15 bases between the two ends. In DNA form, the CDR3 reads TGTGCCAGCAGCTTAGGGGGATCGGACGGAGGCTACACCTTC. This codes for CASSLGGSDGGYTF.